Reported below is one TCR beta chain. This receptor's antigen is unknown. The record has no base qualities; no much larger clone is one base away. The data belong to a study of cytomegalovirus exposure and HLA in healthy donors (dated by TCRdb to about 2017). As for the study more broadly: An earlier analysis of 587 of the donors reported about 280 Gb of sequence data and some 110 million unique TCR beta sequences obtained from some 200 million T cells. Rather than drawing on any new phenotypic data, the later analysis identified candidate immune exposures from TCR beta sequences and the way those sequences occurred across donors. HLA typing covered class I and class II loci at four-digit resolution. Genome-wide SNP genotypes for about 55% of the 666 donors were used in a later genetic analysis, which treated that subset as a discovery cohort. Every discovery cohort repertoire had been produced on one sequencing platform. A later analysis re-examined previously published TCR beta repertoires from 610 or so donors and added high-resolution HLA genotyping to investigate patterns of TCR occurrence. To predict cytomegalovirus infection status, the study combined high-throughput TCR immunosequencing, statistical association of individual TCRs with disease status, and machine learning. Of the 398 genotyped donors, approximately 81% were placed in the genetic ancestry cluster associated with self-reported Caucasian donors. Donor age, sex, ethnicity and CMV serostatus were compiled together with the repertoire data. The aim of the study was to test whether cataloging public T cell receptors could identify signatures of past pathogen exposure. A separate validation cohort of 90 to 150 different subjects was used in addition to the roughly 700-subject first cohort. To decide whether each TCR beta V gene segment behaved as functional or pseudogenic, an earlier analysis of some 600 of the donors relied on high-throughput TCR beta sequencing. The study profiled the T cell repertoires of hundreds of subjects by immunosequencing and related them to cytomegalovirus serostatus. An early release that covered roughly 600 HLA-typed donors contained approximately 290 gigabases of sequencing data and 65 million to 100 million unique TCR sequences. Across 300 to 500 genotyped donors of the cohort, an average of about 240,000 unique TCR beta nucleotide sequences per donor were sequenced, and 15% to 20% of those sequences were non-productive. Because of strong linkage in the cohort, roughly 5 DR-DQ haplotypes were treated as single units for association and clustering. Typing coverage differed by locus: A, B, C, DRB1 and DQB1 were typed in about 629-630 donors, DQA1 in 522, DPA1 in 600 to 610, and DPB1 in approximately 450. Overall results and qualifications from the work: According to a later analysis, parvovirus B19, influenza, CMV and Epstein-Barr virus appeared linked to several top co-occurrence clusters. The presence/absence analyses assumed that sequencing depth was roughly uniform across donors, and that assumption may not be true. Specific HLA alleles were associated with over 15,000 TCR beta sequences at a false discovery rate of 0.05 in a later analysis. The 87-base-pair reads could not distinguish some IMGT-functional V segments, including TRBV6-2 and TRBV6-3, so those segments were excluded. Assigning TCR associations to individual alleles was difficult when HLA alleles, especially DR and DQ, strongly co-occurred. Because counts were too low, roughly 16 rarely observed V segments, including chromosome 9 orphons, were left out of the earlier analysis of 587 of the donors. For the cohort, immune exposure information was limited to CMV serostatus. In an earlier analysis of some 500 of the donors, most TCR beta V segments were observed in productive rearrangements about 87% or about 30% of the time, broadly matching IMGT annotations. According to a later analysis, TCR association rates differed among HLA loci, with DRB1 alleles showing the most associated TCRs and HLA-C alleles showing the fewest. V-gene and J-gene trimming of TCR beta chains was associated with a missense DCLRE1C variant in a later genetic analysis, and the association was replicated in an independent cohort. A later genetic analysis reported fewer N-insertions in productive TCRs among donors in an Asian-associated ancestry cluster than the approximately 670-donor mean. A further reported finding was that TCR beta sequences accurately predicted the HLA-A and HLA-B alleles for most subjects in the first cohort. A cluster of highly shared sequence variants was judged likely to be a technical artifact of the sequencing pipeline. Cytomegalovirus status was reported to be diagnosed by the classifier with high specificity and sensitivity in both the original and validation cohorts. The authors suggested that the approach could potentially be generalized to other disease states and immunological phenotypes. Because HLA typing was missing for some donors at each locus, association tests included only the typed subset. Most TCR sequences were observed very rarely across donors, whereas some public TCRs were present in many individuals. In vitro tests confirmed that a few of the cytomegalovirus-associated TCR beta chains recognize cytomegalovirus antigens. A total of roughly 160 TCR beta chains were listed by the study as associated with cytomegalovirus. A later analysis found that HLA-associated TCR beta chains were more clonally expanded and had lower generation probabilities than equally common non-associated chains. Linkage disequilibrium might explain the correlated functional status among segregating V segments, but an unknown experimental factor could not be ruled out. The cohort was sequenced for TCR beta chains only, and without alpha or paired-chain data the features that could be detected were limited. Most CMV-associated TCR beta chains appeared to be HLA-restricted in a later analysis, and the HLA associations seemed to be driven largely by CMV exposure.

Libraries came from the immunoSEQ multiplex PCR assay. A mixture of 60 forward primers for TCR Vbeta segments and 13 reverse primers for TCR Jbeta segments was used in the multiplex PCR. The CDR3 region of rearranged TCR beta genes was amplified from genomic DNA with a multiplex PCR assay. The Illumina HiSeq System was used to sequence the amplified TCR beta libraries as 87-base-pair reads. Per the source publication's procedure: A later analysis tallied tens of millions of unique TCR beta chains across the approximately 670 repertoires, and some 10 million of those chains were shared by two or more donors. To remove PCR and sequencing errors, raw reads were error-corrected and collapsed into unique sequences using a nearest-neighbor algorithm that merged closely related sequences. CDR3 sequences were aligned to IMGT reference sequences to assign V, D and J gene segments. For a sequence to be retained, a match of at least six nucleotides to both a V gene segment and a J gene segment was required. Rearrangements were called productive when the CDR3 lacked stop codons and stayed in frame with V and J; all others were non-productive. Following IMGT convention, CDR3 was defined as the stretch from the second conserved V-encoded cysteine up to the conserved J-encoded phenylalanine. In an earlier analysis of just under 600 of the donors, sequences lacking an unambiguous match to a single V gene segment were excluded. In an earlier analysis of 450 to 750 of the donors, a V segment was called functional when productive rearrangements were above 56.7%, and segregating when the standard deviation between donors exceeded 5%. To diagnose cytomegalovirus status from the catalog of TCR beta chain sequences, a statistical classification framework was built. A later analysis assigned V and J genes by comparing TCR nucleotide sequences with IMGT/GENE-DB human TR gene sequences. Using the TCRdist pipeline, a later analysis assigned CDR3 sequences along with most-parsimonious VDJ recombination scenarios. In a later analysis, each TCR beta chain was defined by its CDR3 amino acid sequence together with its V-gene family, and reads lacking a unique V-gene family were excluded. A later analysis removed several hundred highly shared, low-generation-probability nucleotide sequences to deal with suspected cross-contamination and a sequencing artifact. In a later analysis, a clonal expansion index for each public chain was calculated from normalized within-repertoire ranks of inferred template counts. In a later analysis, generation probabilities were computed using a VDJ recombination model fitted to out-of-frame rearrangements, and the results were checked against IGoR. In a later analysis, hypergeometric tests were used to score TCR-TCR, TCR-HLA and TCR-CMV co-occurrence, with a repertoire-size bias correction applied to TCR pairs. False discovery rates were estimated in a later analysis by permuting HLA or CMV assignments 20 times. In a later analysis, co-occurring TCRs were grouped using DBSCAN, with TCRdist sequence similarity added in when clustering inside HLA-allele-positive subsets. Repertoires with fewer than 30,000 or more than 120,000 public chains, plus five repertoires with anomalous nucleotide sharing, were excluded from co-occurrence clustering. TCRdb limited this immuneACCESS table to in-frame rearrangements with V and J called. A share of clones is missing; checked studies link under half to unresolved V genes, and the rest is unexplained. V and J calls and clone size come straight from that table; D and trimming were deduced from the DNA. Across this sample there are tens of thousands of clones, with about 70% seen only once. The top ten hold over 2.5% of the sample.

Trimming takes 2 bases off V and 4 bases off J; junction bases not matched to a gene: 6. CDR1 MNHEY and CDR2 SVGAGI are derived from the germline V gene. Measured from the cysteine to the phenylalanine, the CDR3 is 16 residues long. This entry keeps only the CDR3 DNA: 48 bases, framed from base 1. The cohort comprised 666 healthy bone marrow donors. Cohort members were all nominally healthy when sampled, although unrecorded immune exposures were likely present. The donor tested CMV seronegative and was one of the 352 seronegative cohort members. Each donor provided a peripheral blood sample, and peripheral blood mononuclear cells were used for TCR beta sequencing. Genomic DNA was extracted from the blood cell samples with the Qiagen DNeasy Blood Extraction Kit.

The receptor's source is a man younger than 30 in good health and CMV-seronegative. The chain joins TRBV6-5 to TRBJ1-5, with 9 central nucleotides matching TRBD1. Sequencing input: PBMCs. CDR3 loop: CASSYGGTGRNQPQHF. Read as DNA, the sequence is TGTGCCAGCAGTTACGGGGGGACAGGGCGAAATCAGCCCCAGCATTTT.